This passage covers 23 T cell receptor beta chains from one sample sequenced in a study of chemoradiotherapy in HPV16-positive cancers. Measured with immunoSEQ multiplex PCR; TCRdb has only the in-frame clones, and not every one. Here the sample spans fewer than 4,500 clones, approximately 77% being singletons. Collection took place from a patient who underwent chemoradiotherapy. The source of these receptors is a human donor with HPV-associated anogenital cancer.

This chain links TRBV10-2 with TRBJ2-1, with 10 bases matching TRBD1. Trimming removed 5 bases from V and 15 bases from J; junction bases left unmatched: 7. This CDR3 has 12 amino acids. CDR1 WSHSY and CDR2 SAAADI come from the germline V gene. The CDR3 bases are TGCGCCAGCAGTAAATCGGACAGGGGGGCGTTCTTC. It yields the protein CASSKSDRGAFF.

The genes are TRBV28 and TRBJ1-4; D call uncertain. The germline V gene has CDR1 MDHEN and CDR2 SYDVKM. The CDR3 extends over 13 amino acids. V was cut by 3 bases and J by 9 bases, with 11 bases left in between. CDR3 region: CASSFSGNKKLFF. The DNA for the CDR3 is TGTGCCAGCAGTTTCTCGGGGAATAAAAAACTGTTTTTT.

The chain uses TRBV5-4 and TRBJ2-3; 13 nucleotides agree with TRBD2. Unmatched junction bases numbered 1, after V lost 0 bases and J lost 0 bases. The length of the CDR3 is 17 residues. The germline V gene encodes CDR1 SGHNT and CDR2 YYREEE (reference sequence). CDR3: CASSLGGLAGSTDTQYF. Written as DNA, the CDR3 is TGTGCCAGCAGCTTGGGGGGACTAGCGGGGAGCACAGATACGCAGTATTTT.

This clone was counted once. CDR3: CAGESGRARLTDTQYF. In DNA form, the CDR3 reads TGTGCCGGGGAGAGCGGGAGGGCCCGGTTAACAGATACGCAGTATTTT. The rearrangement links TRBV27 to TRBJ2-3; 10 nucleotides match TRBD2. CDR3 length: 16 residues. Germline-derived CDR1 and CDR2 are MNHEY and SMNVEV (reference sequence). V was clipped by 11 bases and J by 3 bases; unmatched bases: 14.

Written as DNA, the CDR3 is TGTGCCAGCAGTAGCGACAGGGTGAATGGCTACACCTTC. Translating gives CASSSDRVNGYTF. V is TRBV7-2 and J is TRBJ1-2, with TRBD1 matching 7 bases. Trimming at V came to 6 bases and at J to 6 bases, leaving 7 bases not matched to a gene. This CDR3 comprises 13 residues. Germline lookup yields CDR1 SGHTA and CDR2 FQGNSA.

V gene TRBV18 combines with J gene TRBJ2-7; 9 positions agree with TRBD1. Germline V gives CDR1 KGHSH, CDR2 LQKENI. The CDR3 has 16 amino acids. V shed 5 bases, J shed 2 bases, and the junction held 10 bases outside the gene matches. CDR3 sequence (DNA): TGTGCCAGCTCATCCATACAGGGGGCCCTCCCCTACGAGCAGTACTTC. Its translation: CASSSIQGALPYEQYF.

This clone was recorded once. The chain carries TRBV19 and TRBJ1-3, with unresolved D. The CDR3 covers 14 residues. Trimming removed 9 bases from V and 0 bases from J, with 12 bases in between. Germline CDR1 is LNHDA and CDR2 is SQIVND (reference sequence). CDR3 amino acids: CASRLGPSGNTIYF. In nucleotides, the CDR3 is TGTGCCAGCCGCCTAGGTCCCTCTGGAAACACCATATATTTT.

V gene TRBV6-4 combines with J gene TRBJ2-1; 11 positions agree with TRBD2. The J segment lost 6 bases and the V segment lost 0 bases, leaving 1 base of the junction unmatched. Looked up from germline, CDR1 is MRHNA and CDR2 is SNTAGT. The CDR3 totals 15 residues. DNA for the CDR3: TGTGCCAGCAGTGACTCTAGCGGGGGGGCCAATGAGCAGTTCTTC. It is translated as CASSDSSGGANEQFF.

This clone is a singleton in its sample. The V call is TRBV9, the J call TRBJ2-7; TRBD1 aligns across 9 bases. The ends lost 7 bases at V and 6 bases at J; junction bases unmatched: 11. The CDR3 is 14 amino acids. Germline V lookup: CDR1 SGDLS, CDR2 YYNGEE. As DNA, the CDR3 is TGTGCCAGCGCCGACCCAACAGGGGGCGGCGAGCAGTACTTC. As protein: CASADPTGGGEQYF.

This clone has only one observation. The chain uses TRBV9 and TRBJ1-2, with 7 bases lining up with TRBD1. Germline V gives CDR1 SGDLS, CDR2 YYNGEE. The CDR3 is 14 amino acids. V gave up 0 bases and J gave up 5 bases; unmatched junction bases: 4. The CDR3 nucleotides are TGTGCCAGCAGCGTAGAGAGACAGGGTTATGGCTACACCTTC. This gives the protein CASSVERQGYGYTF.

The chain joins TRBV7-2 to TRBJ1-1, with unresolved D. The germline CDR1 and CDR2 sequences are SGHTA and FQGNSA. V was clipped by 6 bases and J by 5 bases, with 19 bases between them. The length of the CDR3 is 15 residues. CDR3 bases: TGTGCCAGCAGTTTGGACTCATCCCGGAAGACTGAAGCTTTCTTT. It codes for CASSLDSSRKTEAFF.

This sequence joins TRBV13 and TRBJ1-2; 11 nucleotides match TRBD1. The CDR3 covers 14 residues. Per germline, CDR1 PRHDT and CDR2 FYEKMQ (reference sequence). V gave up 6 bases and J gave up 7 bases; unmatched junction bases: 7. For the CDR3, the DNA is TGTGCCAGCAGTCAAGGGACAGGGGGGTTTGGCTACACCTTC. Its protein product is CASSQGTGGFGYTF.

The chain employs TRBV5-6 and TRBJ1-1, with D possibly matching TRBD1 (6 bases). The CDR3 length is 14 residues. Germline V gene sequence: CDR1 SGHDT, CDR2 YYEEEE. V lost 4 bases to trimming and J lost 4 bases, with 14 bases between them. As DNA, the CDR3 is TGTGCCAGCAGCCGAAAGGGGGGGATCACTGAAGCTTTCTTT. This codes for CASSRKGGITEAFF.

The V call is TRBV18, the J call TRBJ2-7, with D hard to call. The CDR3 runs to 14 residues. The germline gives CDR1 KGHSH, CDR2 LQKENI. V shed 2 bases and J shed 2 bases, with 10 bases lying between them. The CDR3: CASSPENNPYEQYF. As DNA, the CDR3 is TGTGCCAGCTCACCAGAGAATAATCCCTACGAGCAGTACTTC.

The chain has TRBV4-1 and TRBJ2-5; TRBD1 might be the D (6 bases). The V end was cut by 3 bases, the J end by 0 bases, with 11 bases between. Germline CDR1 MGHRA, CDR2 YSYEKL. The length of the CDR3 is 15 residues. Here the CDR3 DNA reads TGCGCCAGCAGCCAGACAGGCCAGTACCAAGAGACCCAGTACTTC. It is translated as CASSQTGQYQETQYF.

This chain connects TRBV12-5 to TRBJ2-3, with 10 nucleotides matching TRBD2. V lost 0 bases to trimming and J lost 1 base; unmatched junction nucleotides: 1. CDR3 length equals 16 residues. Germline V CDR1 and CDR2: LGHNT, FRNRAP. CDR3 nucleotides: TGTGCTAGTGGTTTGGTCCTAGCGGGGGGCACAGATACGCAGTATTTT. It is translated as CASGLVLAGGTDTQYF.

The CDR3 sequence is CASSLGLRGSGANVLTF. CDR3 nucleotide sequence: TGTGCCAGCAGCTTAGGTCTGCGGGGCTCTGGGGCCAACGTCCTGACTTTC. The genes are TRBV13 and TRBJ2-6, with D perhaps TRBD2 (6 bases). This CDR3 is 17 amino acids long. V lost 0 bases and J 0 bases, leaving 9 bases between the germline ends. The germline gives CDR1 PRHDT, CDR2 FYEKMQ (reference sequence).

This chain links TRBV7-9 with TRBJ1-1; perhaps TRBD1 as D (6 bases). Germline V gene data show CDR1 as SEHNR and CDR2 as FQNEAQ (reference sequence). The CDR3 sequence is 17 residues long. Trimming removed 5 bases from V and 0 bases from J, with 19 bases in between. CDR3 sequence: CASSPDPGHTLNTEAFF. The CDR3 DNA follows: TGTGCCAGCAGCCCGGACCCGGGACACACTTTGAACACTGAAGCTTTCTTT.

The chain employs TRBV6-1 and TRBJ2-7; weak D call: TRBD2 (5 bases). This CDR3 region has 16 residues. V lost 4 bases, J lost 5 bases, and 21 bases lay in between. CDR1 MNHNS and CDR2 SASEGT come from the germline V gene. CDR3 bases: TGTGCCAGCAGTGCTCTTTCGGGAAGCTCCGACCACGAGCAGTACTTC. Amino acid sequence: CASSALSGSSDHEQYF.

The V call is TRBV9, the J call TRBJ1-1; a possible D gene is TRBD1 (6 bases). This CDR3 has 13 amino acids. From germline, CDR1 is SGDLS and CDR2 YYNGEE. The germline V and J ends were trimmed by 0 bases and 4 bases, with 7 bases remaining between them. The CDR3 DNA follows: TGTGCCAGCAGCGTAGGGGGGCGCACTGAAGCTTTCTTT. Translated, it gives CASSVGGRTEAFF.

This clone was observed a few times. This chain uses TRBV19 with TRBJ2-7; D might be TRBD2 (5 bases). The CDR3 spans 15 residues. The V end was cut by 1 base, the J end by 3 bases, with 13 bases between. Germline values: CDR1 LNHDA, CDR2 SQIVND (reference sequence). This CDR3 reads CASSIVGADNYEQYF. The CDR3 nucleotides read TGTGCCAGTAGTATAGTCGGAGCGGATAACTACGAGCAGTACTTC.

This chain connects TRBV4-2 to TRBJ2-1, with D possibly being TRBD1 or TRBD2 (5 bases each). V lost 2 bases and J 7 bases, leaving 18 bases between the germline ends. This CDR3 is 16 amino acids long. The germline V gene encodes CDR1 LGHNA and CDR2 YNFKEQ. The CDR3 nucleotides read TGTGCCAGCAGCCAAAACCTGGGGCTAGCTATTAATGAGCAGTTCTTC. Protein product: CASSQNLGLAINEQFF.

The chain's CDR3 is CASSLVRGHNEQFF. The DNA of the CDR3 is TGTGCCAGCAGTTTAGTCAGGGGTCACAATGAGCAGTTCTTC. The V and J genes are TRBV28 and TRBJ2-1; tentative D call: TRBD1 (6 bases). Germline V gives CDR1 MDHEN, CDR2 SYDVKM. The CDR3 is 14 amino acids. V was shortened by 2 bases and J by 5 bases, with 10 bases between the two germline ends.